Listed below are T cell receptor beta chains from one sample, sequenced in a study of blood T cells in healthy people across ages. MiXCR, applied by TCRdb to the 5' RACE reads, yields one record per CDR3 protein. In the table there are hundreds of thousands of distinct CDR3 sequences, roughly 43% of which are singletons. The sample consisted of blood. These receptors came from a man aged 25-40 years in good health. The conserved cysteine and the conserved F or W are not part of the CDR3 here. Fields, in order: V gene, J gene, CDR3 protein.

TRBV7-2	TRBJ2-2	ASSLIQGAGELF
TRBV30	.	AWSVPKGRHEQY
TRBV7-9	TRBJ1-1	ASSFRLNEAF
TRBV15	TRBJ2-1	ATSRVTGDPNEQF
TRBV6-6	.	ASTGQGYEQY
TRBV3-1	TRBJ2-4	ASSQEVGNLAKNIQY
TRBV4-3	TRBJ2-1	ASSQDSLGRYNEQF
TRBV12-3/TRBV12-4	TRBJ2-1	ASSPTGGPNEQF
TRBV27	TRBJ1-1	ATGQRVYTEAF
TRBV5-6	TRBJ2-7	ASSLWQALSYEQY
TRBV3-1	TRBJ2-5	ASSQTGAGQY
TRBV12-3/TRBV12-4	TRBJ2-3	ASRRPADTQY
TRBV6-6	TRBJ2-1	ASRDPGQGNEQF
TRBV2	TRBJ1-1	ASSEIGRSTEAF
TRBV14	TRBJ1-1	ASSRQVLRDRIEAF
TRBV4-2	TRBJ2-6	ASSQPLSRGSLGSGANVLT
TRBV6-5	TRBJ1-6	ASSYRQGPGNSPLH
TRBV27	.	ASSLSAQDNHEQY
TRBV28	TRBJ1-1	VSRSGLGGVNTEAF
TRBV4-3	TRBJ2-7	ASSQGSGASYEQY
TRBV4-1	TRBJ2-3	ASSQESGGATDTQY
TRBV4-2	TRBJ2-3	ASSTGEIGLAEGSQY
TRBV4-1	TRBJ2-5	ASSQLSGGRNQETQY
TRBV29-1	TRBJ1-1	SVGDLGTEAF
TRBV12-3/TRBV12-4	TRBJ2-5	ASRLIGVQETQY
TRBV29-1	TRBJ2-3	SAPSTSWGPDTQY
TRBV20-1	TRBJ2-5	SAFRSQGARETQY
TRBV7-2	TRBJ1-2	ASSLRGEQGYT
TRBV6-5	TRBJ2-1	ASSNTLTGGYNEQF
TRBV29-1	TRBJ2-3	SVSAPSDTQY
TRBV29-1	TRBJ2-5	SVRWGETQY
TRBV4-2	TRBJ1-1	ASSQDQLNQGTEAF
TRBV6-1	TRBJ1-2	ASSELGGQGNYGYT
TRBV30	.	AWNTGGENEQY
TRBV7-9	TRBJ2-1	ASSSGRIYNEQF
TRBV6-6	TRBJ1-2	ASSPFSGGGDYGYT
TRBV4-1	TRBJ1-1	ASSQVTATVTEAF
TRBV20-1	TRBJ2-7	SATAGGTYEQY
TRBV12-3/TRBV12-4	TRBJ1-2	ASKLGASYGYT
TRBV20-1	TRBJ1-1	SARSPNTEAF
TRBV12-3/TRBV12-4	TRBJ2-5	ASSWGQGAGEQY
TRBV10-3	TRBJ1-6	AISENRENSPLH
TRBV3-1	TRBJ2-3	ASSLRTSGVADTQY
TRBV29-1	TRBJ1-2	SVGSYGYT
TRBV7-9	TRBJ2-1	ASSSAGGPNNNEQF
TRBV20-1	TRBJ2-7	SASLSEGPVSYEQY
TRBV4-1	TRBJ2-1	ASSQGTRGVNEQF